This TCR beta chain was recorded in a study of blood T cell repertoires in COVID-19. Germline V gene data show CDR1 as ENHRY and CDR2 as SYGVKD. The CDR3 has 13 residues. V was clipped by 0 bases and J by 8 bases, with 5 bases between them. In the original analysis: It was from reference gene primer amplification that nucleated cell counts were estimated. Data came from immunoSEQ multiplex PCR; TCRdb stores just in-frame clones and leaves some out. The DNA was the basis for D and trimming; V, J and clone size are from that table. Of some 200,000 clones detected, about nine tenths appear once; the ten largest clones hold less than 4.5%.

Sequencing was done on a sample of peripheral blood. The sequence was collected from a man aged 50 or older with acute or convalescent COVID-19. The chain is built from TRBV10-3 and TRBJ1-6; D remains unclear. The CDR3: CAISESEDSPLHF. For the CDR3, the DNA is TGTGCCATCAGTGAGTCGGAGGATTCACCCCTCCACTTT.